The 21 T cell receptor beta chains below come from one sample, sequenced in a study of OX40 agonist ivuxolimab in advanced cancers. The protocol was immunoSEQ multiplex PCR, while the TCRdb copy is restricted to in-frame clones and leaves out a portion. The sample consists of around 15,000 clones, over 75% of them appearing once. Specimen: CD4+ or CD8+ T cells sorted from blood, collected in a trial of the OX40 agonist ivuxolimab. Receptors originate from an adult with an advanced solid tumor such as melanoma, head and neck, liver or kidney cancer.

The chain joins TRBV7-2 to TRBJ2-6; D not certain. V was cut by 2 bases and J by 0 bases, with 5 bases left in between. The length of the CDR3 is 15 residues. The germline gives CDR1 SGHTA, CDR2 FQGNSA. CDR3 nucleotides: TGTGCCAGCAGCTTATCCACCTCTGGGGCCAACGTCCTGACTTTC. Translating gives CASSLSTSGANVLTF.

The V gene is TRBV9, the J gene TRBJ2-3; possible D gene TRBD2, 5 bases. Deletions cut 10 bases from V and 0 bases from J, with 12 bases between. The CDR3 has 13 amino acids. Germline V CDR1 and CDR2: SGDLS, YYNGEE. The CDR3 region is CAGSVGSTDTQYF. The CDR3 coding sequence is TGTGCCGGGAGTGTGGGGAGCACAGATACGCAGTATTTT.

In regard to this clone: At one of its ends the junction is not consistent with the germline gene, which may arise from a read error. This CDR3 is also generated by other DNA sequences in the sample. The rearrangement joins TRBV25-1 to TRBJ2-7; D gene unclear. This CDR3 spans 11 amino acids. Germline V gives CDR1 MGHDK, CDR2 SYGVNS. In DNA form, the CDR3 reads TGTGCCAGCAGTGAGATGGGCGAGCAGTATTTC. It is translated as CASSEMGEQYF.

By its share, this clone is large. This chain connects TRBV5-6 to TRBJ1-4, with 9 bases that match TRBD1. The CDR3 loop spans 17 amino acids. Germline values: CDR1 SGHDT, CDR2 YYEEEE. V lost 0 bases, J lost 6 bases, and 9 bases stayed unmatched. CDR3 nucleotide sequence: TGTGCCAGCAGCTTGGTGCAGGGGGACAGGGTTGATGAAAAACTGTTTTTT. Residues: CASSLVQGDRVDEKLFF. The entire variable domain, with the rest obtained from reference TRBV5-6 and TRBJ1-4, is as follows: DAGVTQSPTHLIKTRGQQVTLRCSPKSGHDTVSWYQQALGQGPQFIFQYYEEEERQRGNFPDRFSGHQFPNYSSELNVNALLLGDSALYLCASSLVQGDRVDEKLFFGSGTQLSVL.

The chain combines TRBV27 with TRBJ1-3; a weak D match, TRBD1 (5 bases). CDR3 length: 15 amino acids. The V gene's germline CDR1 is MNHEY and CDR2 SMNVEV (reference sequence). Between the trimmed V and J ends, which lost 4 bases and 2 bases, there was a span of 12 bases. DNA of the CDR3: TGTGCCAGCAGTTCGCGGGGGGGAGCTGGAAACACCATATATTTT. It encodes CASSSRGGAGNTIYF.

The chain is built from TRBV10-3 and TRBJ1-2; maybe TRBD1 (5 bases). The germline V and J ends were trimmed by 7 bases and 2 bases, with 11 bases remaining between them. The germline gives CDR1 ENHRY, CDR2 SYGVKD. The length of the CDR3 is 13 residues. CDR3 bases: TGTGCCATCACCCCGGGGACGAACTATGGCTACACCTTC. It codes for CAITPGTNYGYTF.

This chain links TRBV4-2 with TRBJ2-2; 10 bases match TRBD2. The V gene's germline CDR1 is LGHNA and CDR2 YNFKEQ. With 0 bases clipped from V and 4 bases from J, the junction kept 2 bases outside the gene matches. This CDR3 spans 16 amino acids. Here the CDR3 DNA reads TGTGCCAGCAGCCAAGACAGGACTAGCGGCACCGGGGAGCTGTTTTTT. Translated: CASSQDRTSGTGELFF.

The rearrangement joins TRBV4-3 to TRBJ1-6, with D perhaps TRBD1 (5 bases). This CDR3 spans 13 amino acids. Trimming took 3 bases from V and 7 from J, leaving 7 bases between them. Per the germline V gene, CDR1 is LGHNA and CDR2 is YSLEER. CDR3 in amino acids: CASSHGGNSPLHF. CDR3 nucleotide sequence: TGCGCCAGCAGCCATGGGGGGAATTCACCCCTCCACTTT.

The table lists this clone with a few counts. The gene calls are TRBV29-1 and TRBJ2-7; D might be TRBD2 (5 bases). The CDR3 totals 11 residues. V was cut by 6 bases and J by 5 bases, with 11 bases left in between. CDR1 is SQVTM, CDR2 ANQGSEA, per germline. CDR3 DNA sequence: TGCAGCGTCTTACTAGTCGACGAGCAGTACTTC. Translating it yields CSVLLVDEQYF.

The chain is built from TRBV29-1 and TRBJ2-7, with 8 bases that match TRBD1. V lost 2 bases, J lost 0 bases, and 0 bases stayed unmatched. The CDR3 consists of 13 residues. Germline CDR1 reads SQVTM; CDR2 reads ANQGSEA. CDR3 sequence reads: CSVETGGSYEQYF. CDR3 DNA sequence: TGCAGCGTTGAAACAGGGGGCTCCTACGAGCAGTACTTC.

CDR3 nucleotides: TGCGCCAGCAGTGAGGGACTAGCGGGAGTCCATAGCTCCTACAATGAGCAGTTCTTC. Translation gives CASSEGLAGVHSSYNEQFF. This chain connects TRBV10-1 to TRBJ2-1, with 13 nucleotides matching TRBD2. This CDR3 has 19 amino acids. Germline CDR1 and CDR2: WNHNN and SYGVQD (reference sequence). Losses at the gene ends were 2 bases for V and 0 bases for J; bases not matched to a gene: 7.

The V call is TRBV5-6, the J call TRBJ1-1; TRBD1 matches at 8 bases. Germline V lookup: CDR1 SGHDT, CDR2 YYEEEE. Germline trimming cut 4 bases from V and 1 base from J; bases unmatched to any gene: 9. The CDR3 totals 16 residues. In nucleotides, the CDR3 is TGTGCCAGCAGCGTAGGGACAGGACCTTCGAACACTGAAGCTTTCTTT. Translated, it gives CASSVGTGPSNTEAFF.

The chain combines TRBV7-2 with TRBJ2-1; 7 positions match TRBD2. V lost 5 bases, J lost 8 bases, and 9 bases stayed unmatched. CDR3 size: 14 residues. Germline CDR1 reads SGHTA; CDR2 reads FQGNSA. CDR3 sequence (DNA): TGTGCCAGCAGCCCCGGACTAGGGGCCTATGAGCAGTTCTTC. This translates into CASSPGLGAYEQFF.

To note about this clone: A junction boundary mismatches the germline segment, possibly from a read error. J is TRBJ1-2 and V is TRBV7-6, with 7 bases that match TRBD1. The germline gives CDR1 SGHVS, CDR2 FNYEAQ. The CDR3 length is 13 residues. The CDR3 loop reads CASSLATGTVIAF. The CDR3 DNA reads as TGTGCCAGCAGCTTAGCAACCGGGACAGTGATCGCCTTC.

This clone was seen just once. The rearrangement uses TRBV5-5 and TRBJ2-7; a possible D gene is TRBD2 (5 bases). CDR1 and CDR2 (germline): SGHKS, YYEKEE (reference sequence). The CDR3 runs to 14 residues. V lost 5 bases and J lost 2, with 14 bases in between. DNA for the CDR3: TGTGCCAGCAGTCTCGGGGATTTTCCCTACGAGCAGTACTTC. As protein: CASSLGDFPYEQYF.

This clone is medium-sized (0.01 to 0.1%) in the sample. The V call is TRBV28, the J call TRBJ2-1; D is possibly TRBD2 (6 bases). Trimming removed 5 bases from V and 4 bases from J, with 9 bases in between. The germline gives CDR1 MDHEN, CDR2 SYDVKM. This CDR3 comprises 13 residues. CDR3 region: CASSRDSYNEQFF. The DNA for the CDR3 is TGTGCCAGCAGTCGGGACTCTTACAATGAGCAGTTCTTC.

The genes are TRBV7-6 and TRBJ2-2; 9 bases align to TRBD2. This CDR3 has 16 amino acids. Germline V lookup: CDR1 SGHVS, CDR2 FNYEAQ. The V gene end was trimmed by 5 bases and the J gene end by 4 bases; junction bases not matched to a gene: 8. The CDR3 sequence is CASSPGTSRATGELFF. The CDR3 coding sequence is TGTGCCAGCAGCCCTGGGACTAGCAGAGCCACCGGGGAGCTGTTTTTT.

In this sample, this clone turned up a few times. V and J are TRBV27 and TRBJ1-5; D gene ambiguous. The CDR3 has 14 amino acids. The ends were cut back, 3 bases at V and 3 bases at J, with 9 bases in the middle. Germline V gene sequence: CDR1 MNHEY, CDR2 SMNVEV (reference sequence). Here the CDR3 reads CASSLGRDNQPQHF. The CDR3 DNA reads TGTGCCAGCAGTTTGGGCCGGGACAATCAGCCCCAGCATTTT.

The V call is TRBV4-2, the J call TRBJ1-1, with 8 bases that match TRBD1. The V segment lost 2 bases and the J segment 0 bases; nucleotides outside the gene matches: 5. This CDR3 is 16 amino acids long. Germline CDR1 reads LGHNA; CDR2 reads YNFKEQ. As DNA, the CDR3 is TGTGCCAGCAGCCAACCCCGGACAGGGATGAACACTGAAGCTTTCTTT. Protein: CASSQPRTGMNTEAFF.

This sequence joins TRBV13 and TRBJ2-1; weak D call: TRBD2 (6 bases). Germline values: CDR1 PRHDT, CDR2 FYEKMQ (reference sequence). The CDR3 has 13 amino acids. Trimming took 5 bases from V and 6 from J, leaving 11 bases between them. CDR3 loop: CASSPGTPNEQFF. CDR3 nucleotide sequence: TGTGCCAGCAGCCCCGGGACTCCCAATGAGCAGTTCTTC.

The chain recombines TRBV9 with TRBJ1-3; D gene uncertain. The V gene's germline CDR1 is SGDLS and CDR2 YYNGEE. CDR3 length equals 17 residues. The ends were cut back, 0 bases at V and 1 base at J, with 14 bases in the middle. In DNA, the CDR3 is TGTGCCAGCAGCGTAGACTTGTCGGCAGGTTCTGGAAACACCATATATTTT. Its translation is CASSVDLSAGSGNTIYF. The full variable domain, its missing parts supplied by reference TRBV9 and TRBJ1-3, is DSGVTQTPKHLITATGQRVTLRCSPRSGDLSVYWYQQSLDQGLQFLIQYYNGEERAKGNILERFSAQQFPDLHSELNLSSLELGDSALYFCASSVDLSAGSGNTIYFGEGSWLTVV.